The TCR beta chain described here comes from a study of shared clonotypes between healthy human individuals (dated by TCRdb to 2019 to 2021). Study-wide context: The cohort comprised a couple of women and a few men aged 18 to 49 years. Each donor's leukapheresis produced roughly between about 0.85 and 10 billion PBMCs. To estimate repertoire size and how much clonotypes are shared between individuals, the study performed deep sequencing of blood TCR repertoires from five healthy adults. For each donor, CD4 naive and CD4 memory were each run on three plates, CD8 naive on two plates, and CD8 memory on one plate. To increase sequencing depth and limit assay-specific biases, TCR repertoire library preparation and sequencing were carried out by different laboratories using diverse techniques. Broad study findings and their caveats: Estimated clonotype richness was generally larger for naive than for memory subsets. About 5% of naive CD4, 3.5% of naive CD8, 2.3% of memory CD4, and 0.4% of memory CD8 clonotypes were shared across a few donors. Sampling was restricted to blood, and TCR repertoires in tissues likely differ from the TCR repertoires found in blood. Pairwise subsampling led to the expectation that sequencing depth would affect the degree of clonotype sharing among donors. Compared with non-shared clonotypes, the clonotypes found in all four sorted-subset donors had higher generation probabilities. Because the study included only a small number of donors, the genetic and exposure-history diversity represented was limited. Rarefaction of sorted-subset datasets indicated incomplete sequencing despite the large sequencing depth.

The germline V gene gives CDR1 as SGHRS and CDR2 as YFSETQ. V drops 0 bases and J drops 0 bases, leaving 7 bases in between. The CDR3 holds 15 amino acids from the cysteine to the phenylalanine. Solely the CDR3 DNA is kept, with 45 bases framed from the first base. For this clone: Which antigen it targets is not known. No base qualities exist here, and no much larger clone lies one base off it.

TCR CDR3 regions were amplified from genomic DNA by multiplex PCR using the deep immunoSEQ assay. For each cell subset, the extracted genomic DNA was distributed evenly across all wells of several immunoSEQ 96-well plates, and each plate served as one replicate. For sorted subsets, approximately 200 ng of genomic DNA, equivalent to some 33,000 T cell genomes, went into each replicate PCR. Purified libraries were measured with a Qubit 3.0 fluorometer, size-checked on a Bioanalyzer 2100, and measured again with the KAPA Library Quantification kit. A separate single-read 150-cycle Illumina NextSeq 550 flow cell was used to sequence each immunoSEQ 96-well plate. The original methods were these. Because the immunoSEQ output held only junctional sequences and lacked quality scores, the filtering could not match the filtering applied to full-length reads. To assign V/J genes and CDR3, sequences were annotated against IMGT germline references using PyIR, a Python wrapper for IgBLAST v1.9. Reads were removed for weak V/J assignments (E-value above 1e-6), missing CDR3, stop codons, out-of-frame junctions, or ambiguous translated residues. V3J clonotypes were defined by identical inferred V gene, J gene, and CDR3 amino acid sequence. To compute the percentage overlap between repertoires, the number of shared unique clonotypes was divided by the size of the smaller repertoire. Richness of each repertoire was evaluated using RTK rarefaction, the Chao1 estimator, and Recon v2.1 estimates of unobserved clonotypes. For all TCRbeta clonotypes obtained by the gDNA method from four donors, generation probabilities were computed with OLGA. As stored in TCRdb, this immuneACCESS dataset retains in-frame rearrangements with V and J assigned. A fraction of the clones does not appear; measured against another copy, unresolved V genes explain less than half of the discrepancy, and the remainder lacks a known reason. V, J and clone size reflect that table, while D and trimming were determined from the DNA. The sample table contains roughly 1 million clones; only one count was recorded for 60% to 80% of them. Together, the top ten hold around 1.5% of the sample.

Healthy HIV-negative adults with no recently reported acute infections or vaccinations were included as donors. Every donor was a Caucasian adult living in Nashville, Tennessee, USA. CD4+ T cells were enriched through magnetic negative selection, after which naive cells were positively selected on CD45RA and the remaining negative fraction served as the memory subset. Blood was obtained by leukapheresis, after which PBMCs were separated by Ficoll-Histopaque density gradient centrifugation and cryopreserved in liquid nitrogen vapor phase. Purity and quantity of every magnetically sorted T cell population were checked by analytical flow cytometry. Genomic DNA was isolated from every sorted fraction and measured by UV absorbance on a Nanodrop 2000c.

The TCR sequence derives from a man younger than 30 in good health. Material for sequencing was memory CD4+ T cells sorted from blood. Reading the label with the study, this specimen's cell subset or site is: CD45RA-negative fraction. Recombination connected TRBV5-1 to TRBJ1-5; the D gene assignment is ambiguous. The sequenced DNA: TGCGCCAGCAGCTTGGACGCTTATAGCAATCAGCCCCAGCATTTT. The translation is CASSLDAYSNQPQHF.